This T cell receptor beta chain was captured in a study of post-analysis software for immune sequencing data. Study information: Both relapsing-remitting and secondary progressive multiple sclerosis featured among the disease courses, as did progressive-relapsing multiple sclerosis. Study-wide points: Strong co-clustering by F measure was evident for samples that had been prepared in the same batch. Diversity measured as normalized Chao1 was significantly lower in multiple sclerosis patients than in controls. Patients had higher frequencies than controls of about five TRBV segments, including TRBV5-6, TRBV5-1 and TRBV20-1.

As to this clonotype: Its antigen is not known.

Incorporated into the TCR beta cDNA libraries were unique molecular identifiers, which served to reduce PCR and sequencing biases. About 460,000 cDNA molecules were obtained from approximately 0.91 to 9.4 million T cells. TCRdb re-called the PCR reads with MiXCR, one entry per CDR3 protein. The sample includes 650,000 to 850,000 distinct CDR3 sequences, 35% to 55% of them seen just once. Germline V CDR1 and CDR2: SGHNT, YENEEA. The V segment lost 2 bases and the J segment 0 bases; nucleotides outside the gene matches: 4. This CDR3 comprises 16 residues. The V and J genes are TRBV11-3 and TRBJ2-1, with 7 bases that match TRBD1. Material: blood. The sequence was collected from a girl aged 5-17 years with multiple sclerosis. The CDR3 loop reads CASSLRGQSSYNEQFF. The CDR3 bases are TGTGCCAGCAGCTTAAGGGGGCAAAGCTCCTACAATGAGCAGTTCTTC.